This passage covers 5 T cell receptor beta chains from one sample sequenced in a study of blood T cell repertoires in COVID-19. Using immunoSEQ multiplex PCR, the repertoire was profiled, and TCRdb retains in-frame clones only, with some absent. The sample includes around 94,000 clones, 80% of them seen just once. The sample comprised peripheral blood. The receptor source for this set is a human donor in a cohort sampled during active COVID-19.

The genes are TRBV25-1 and TRBJ1-4; tentative D call: TRBD1 (6 bases). The CDR3 covers 17 residues. The V gene lost 4 bases and the J gene lost 0 bases, with 15 bases spanning the gap. CDR1 is MGHDK and CDR2 is SYGVNS in the germline V gene. The CDR3 loop is CASSVTGRGATNEKLFF. The DNA for the CDR3 is TGTGCCAGCAGTGTTACAGGGAGGGGTGCAACTAATGAAAAACTGTTTTTT.

V gene TRBV6-5 combines with J gene TRBJ2-7; D might be TRBD2 (6 bases). The length of the CDR3 is 12 residues. Germline V CDR1 and CDR2: MNHEY, SVGAGI. Deletions cut 11 bases from V and 0 bases from J, with 11 bases between. CDR3 protein: CAGGAASYEQYF. The DNA for the CDR3 is TGTGCCGGAGGGGCAGCCTCCTACGAGCAGTACTTC.

This chain uses TRBV5-6 with TRBJ1-1; D is uncertain. Trimming pared 0 bases from V and 14 bases from J, leaving 26 bases between. The germline V gene has CDR1 SGHDT and CDR2 YYEEEE. The CDR3 runs to 16 residues. The CDR3 reads CASSLDQGRLAVDLFF. CDR3 sequence (DNA): TGTGCCAGCAGCTTGGATCAAGGCAGACTAGCCGTAGATTTATTCTTT.

This chain joins TRBV7-9 and TRBJ2-7, with a weak D call TRBD2 (5 bases). Trimming took 2 bases from V and 4 from J, leaving 12 bases between them. CDR1 is SEHNR, CDR2 FQNEAQ, per germline (reference sequence). The CDR3 contains 14 residues. The CDR3 protein is CASSLTGLAYEQYF. Written as DNA, the CDR3 is TGTGCCAGCAGCTTAACCGGGCTAGCTTACGAGCAGTACTTC.

This clone was detected a few times. The chain is built from TRBV10-3 and TRBJ2-7; 8 bases align to TRBD2. Germline V lookup: CDR1 ENHRY, CDR2 SYGVKD. The CDR3 loop spans 14 amino acids. V lost 7 bases, J lost 6 bases, and 11 bases stayed unmatched. The CDR3 nucleotides read TGTGCCATCAAGCCGGGACTAGACGGGTCCGAGCAGTACTTC. Its protein is CAIKPGLDGSEQYF.